This entry is about one T cell receptor beta chain. Antigen unknown. Reverse transcribing all isolated RNA meant expressed TCRB transcripts were sequenced. Here immunoSEQ multiplex PCR was the method, and the copy in TCRdb shows in-frame clones only, minus some. Among 350,000 to 450,000 clones, about 12% were seen once, and the ten largest hold around 0.01%. The sample is drawn from a study of beta chain features in type 1 diabetes. Study context: Healthy donors and patients showed comparable age, gender and cell yields.

With 1 base removed from V and 6 bases from J, the gap between germline ends came to 11 bases. The CDR3 spans 15 residues. Germline assignment: CDR1 SGHKS and CDR2 YYEKEE (reference sequence). Study-wide findings and caveats: For Type 1 diabetes patients, all four CD4+ subsets carried TCRB CDR3s that were moderately but significantly shorter.

V is TRBV5-5 and J is TRBJ1-6; D unresolved. The sequence was collected from a woman younger than 35 with type 1 diabetes. Sample: naive CD4+ T cells from blood. The CDR3 nucleotides read TGTGCCAGCAGCTTGCGCGTACAGCCTAATTCACCCCTCCACTTT. Amino acid sequence: CASSLRVQPNSPLHF.